The clone carrying this TCR beta chain was seen only a few times. The antigen remains undetermined. Deletions cut 2 bases from V and 4 bases from J, with 15 bases between. Germline lookup yields CDR1 MGHRA and CDR2 YSYEKL. The CDR3 loop spans 16 amino acids. The PCR employed 60 Vbeta primers together with 13 Jbeta primers. Repertoires were generated with immunoSEQ multiplex PCR, while TCRdb's copy carries only in-frame clones and drops some. The sample yields about 270,000 clones, under 80% seen once. This sample is part of a study of cytomegalovirus exposure and HLA in healthy donors. General study points: The study dropped some indistinguishable V segments, TRBV6-2 and TRBV6-3 among them.

The sample consisted of PBMCs. V usage is TRBV4-1 and J usage is TRBJ1-3; D remains unclear. This clonotype was obtained from a female donor in good health and CMV-seronegative. CDR3 bases: TGCGCCAGCAGCCAACCCGTCCGGGGATCAGGAAACACCATATATTTT. Its protein is CASSQPVRGSGNTIYF.